The 5 T cell receptor beta chains given below trace back to one sample, sequenced in a study of PD-L1 blockade in urothelial cancer (dated by TCRdb to about 2017). Reading the label with the study, this specimen's time point is: pretreatment peripheral blood. The library came from the immunoSEQ multiplex PCR assay. TCRdb's version of the immuneACCESS table is confined to in-frame rearrangements and falls short of the full clone set. An unresolved V gene accounts for under half of the shortfall where checked; the remainder is of unknown origin. Counted in this sample were tens of thousands of clones; 86% of them appeared once. Of the sample, about 15% is held by the ten largest clones. The sample here was PBMCs, taken around atezolizumab (anti-PD-L1) treatment. The receptors here all came from a man aged 55 to 70 with urothelial cancer.

This chain joins TRBV7-2 and TRBJ1-2; perhaps TRBD1 as D (6 bases). Germline V gene sequence: CDR1 SGHTA, CDR2 FQGNSA. Trimming took off 5 bases at V and 7 bases at J, with 14 bases between the two ends. This CDR3 has 13 residues. The CDR3 nucleotides are TGTGCCAGCAGCAAACAGGGAAGCGGTGGCTACACCTTC. Its protein is CASSKQGSGGYTF.

In its sample, this clone was seen many times. J is TRBJ2-1 and V is TRBV7-3; TRBD1 matches 10 bases. Germline values: CDR1 SGHTA, CDR2 FQGTGA. The V segment lost 5 bases and the J segment 6 bases; nucleotides outside the gene matches: 4. The CDR3 spans 14 residues. CDR3 DNA: TGTGCCAGCAGCCGGGACAGGGGAGGCAATGAGCAGTTCTTC. The encoded protein is CASSRDRGGNEQFF.

V gene TRBV30 combines with J gene TRBJ2-1, with 8 bases fitting TRBD1. V shed 7 bases, J shed 6 bases, and the junction held 14 bases outside the gene matches. Germline V gene data show CDR1 as GTSNPN and CDR2 as SVGIG (reference sequence). The CDR3 is 15 amino acids. CDR3: CASAAWTGSGNEQFF. The CDR3, as DNA: TGTGCCTCGGCCGCTTGGACAGGGAGCGGCAATGAGCAGTTCTTC.

The V call is TRBV11-2, the J call TRBJ2-5, with 9 bases identical to TRBD1. The CDR3 loop spans 13 amino acids. Germline values: CDR1 SGHAT, CDR2 FQNNGV. With 6 bases clipped from V and 5 bases from J, the junction kept 4 bases outside the gene matches. The CDR3 DNA sequence: TGTGCCAGCAGTCGCGACAGGGGGGAGACCCAGTACTTC. Its protein product is CASSRDRGETQYF.

This chain links TRBV2 with TRBJ1-5; the D gene is possibly TRBD1 (6 bases). The CDR3 sequence is 13 residues long. Trimming cost V 4 bases and J 5 bases, with 9 bases left between them. Germline V gene sequence: CDR1 SNHLY, CDR2 FYNNEI. For the CDR3, the DNA is TGTGCCAGCAGTGTCTGGGGGCATCAGCCCCAGCATTTT. Protein product: CASSVWGHQPQHF.